These T cell receptor beta chains were read from a single sample in a study of CD8 T cells in ankylosing spondylitis. TCRdb recomputed calls from the 5' RACE reads with MiXCR, one row per CDR3 protein. The sample includes under 300,000 distinct CDR3 sequences, about 18% of them seen just once. Sequencing input: blood, either unsorted or a sorted T cell fraction (not recorded which). The receptors shown here come from a male donor with ankylosing spondylitis or in good health (not recorded which). CDR3s leave out the opening cysteine and the closing phenylalanine or tryptophan. D genes are given only for firm matches. Rows may omit the clone size; those that give it use once, few, many or a size class.

j_call: TRBJ2-5; v_call: TRBV13; clone_size: NA; d_call: TRBD2; cdr3_aa: ASSLGRASGAYQETQY
j_call: TRBJ2-1; v_call: TRBV6-5; clone_size: many; d_call: NA; cdr3_aa: ASSQPPQEQF
j_call: TRBJ2-3; v_call: TRBV29-1; clone_size: many; d_call: TRBD2; cdr3_aa: SVEGGRGYTQY
j_call: TRBJ1-1; v_call: TRBV9; clone_size: NA; d_call: NA; cdr3_aa: ASSVAGGKTEAF
j_call: TRBJ1-4; v_call: TRBV25-1; clone_size: NA; d_call: NA; cdr3_aa: ASSDGSGSEKLF
j_call: TRBJ1-4; v_call: TRBV6-5; clone_size: NA; d_call: TRBD1; cdr3_aa: ASSYSGTGPNEKLF
j_call: TRBJ2-1; v_call: TRBV7-8; clone_size: few; d_call: NA; cdr3_aa: ASSLLVELANEQF
j_call: TRBJ2-7; v_call: TRBV20-1; clone_size: few; d_call: TRBD2; cdr3_aa: SARDLAGGPDEQY
j_call: TRBJ2-7; v_call: TRBV15; clone_size: NA; d_call: TRBD2; cdr3_aa: ATSTSTSGAFYEQY
j_call: TRBJ2-7; v_call: TRBV12-3/TRBV12-4; clone_size: NA; d_call: NA; cdr3_aa: ASSDPYARGHEQY
j_call: TRBJ1-5; v_call: TRBV7-2; clone_size: NA; d_call: NA; cdr3_aa: ASSLWDQPQH
j_call: TRBJ2-3; v_call: TRBV12-3/TRBV12-4; clone_size: NA; d_call: NA; cdr3_aa: ASSSRSDTQY
j_call: TRBJ2-1; v_call: TRBV28; clone_size: NA; d_call: TRBD2; cdr3_aa: ASSGQRTSDSYNEQF
j_call: TRBJ1-1; v_call: TRBV7-2; clone_size: NA; d_call: NA; cdr3_aa: ASSPTGYGSEAF
j_call: TRBJ2-7; v_call: TRBV27; clone_size: NA; d_call: NA; cdr3_aa: ASSPRLAGEQY
j_call: TRBJ2-1; v_call: TRBV7-9; clone_size: few; d_call: TRBD2; cdr3_aa: ASSPRGRELIPEQF
j_call: TRBJ2-6; v_call: TRBV4-3; clone_size: few; d_call: NA; cdr3_aa: ASSQVSGSGANVLT
j_call: TRBJ2-1; v_call: TRBV19; clone_size: NA; d_call: NA; cdr3_aa: ASSIEGNEQF
j_call: TRBJ2-7; v_call: TRBV20-1; clone_size: few; d_call: TRBD2; cdr3_aa: SAEREGYEQY
j_call: TRBJ2-1; v_call: TRBV29-1; clone_size: NA; d_call: NA; cdr3_aa: SVEGELYNEQF
j_call: TRBJ2-5; v_call: TRBV3-1; clone_size: NA; d_call: NA; cdr3_aa: ATSKRAGRTFQETQY
j_call: TRBJ2-3; v_call: TRBV12-3/TRBV12-4; clone_size: few; d_call: TRBD2; cdr3_aa: ASSHGGVDTQY
j_call: TRBJ2-7; v_call: TRBV29-1; clone_size: few; d_call: TRBD1; cdr3_aa: SVRTGTAYEQY
j_call: TRBJ2-2; v_call: TRBV4-2; clone_size: few; d_call: TRBD2; cdr3_aa: ASRPTSGNTGELF
j_call: TRBJ2-7; v_call: TRBV10-3; clone_size: NA; d_call: TRBD2; cdr3_aa: AIKKGGLAGDEQY
j_call: TRBJ2-3; v_call: TRBV6-1; clone_size: few; d_call: NA; cdr3_aa: ASTHGGGTDTQY
j_call: TRBJ2-1; v_call: TRBV20-1; clone_size: NA; d_call: TRBD1; cdr3_aa: SASPGTGSVGNEQF
j_call: TRBJ2-1; v_call: TRBV11-3; clone_size: few; d_call: NA; cdr3_aa: ASSTHGRAEQF
j_call: TRBJ2-3; v_call: TRBV11-2; clone_size: NA; d_call: TRBD2; cdr3_aa: ASSSVPGLAGISTDTQY
j_call: TRBJ2-2; v_call: TRBV9; clone_size: NA; d_call: NA; cdr3_aa: ASSVVAATGELF
j_call: TRBJ2-1; v_call: TRBV6-5; clone_size: few; d_call: TRBD1; cdr3_aa: ASSYSRQGSAYEQF
j_call: TRBJ1-1; v_call: TRBV27; clone_size: NA; d_call: TRBD1; cdr3_aa: ASSQPGTGDTEAF
j_call: TRBJ2-7; v_call: TRBV10-1; clone_size: few; d_call: NA; cdr3_aa: ASSESQANSYEQY
j_call: TRBJ2-7; v_call: TRBV2; clone_size: NA; d_call: NA; cdr3_aa: ASSVPGYYEQY
j_call: TRBJ2-5; v_call: TRBV4-1; clone_size: few; d_call: NA; cdr3_aa: ASSQVVRAQETQY
j_call: TRBJ1-2; v_call: TRBV7-6; clone_size: few; d_call: NA; cdr3_aa: ASSPDGGAHGYT
j_call: TRBJ2-7; v_call: TRBV20-1; clone_size: NA; d_call: NA; cdr3_aa: SGIWPNSYEQY
j_call: TRBJ2-7; v_call: TRBV12-5; clone_size: NA; d_call: NA; cdr3_aa: ASGLAYYEQY
j_call: TRBJ1-6; v_call: TRBV20-1; clone_size: few; d_call: TRBD1; cdr3_aa: SARGREDPGSSPLH
j_call: TRBJ1-4; v_call: TRBV4-3; clone_size: few; d_call: NA; cdr3_aa: ASSQEQGLQTNEKLF
j_call: TRBJ2-7; v_call: TRBV29-1; clone_size: NA; d_call: NA; cdr3_aa: SVEGSGPYEQY
j_call: TRBJ2-5; v_call: TRBV3-1; clone_size: NA; d_call: TRBD2; cdr3_aa: ASSQEPSGSETQY
j_call: TRBJ2-4; v_call: TRBV10-3; clone_size: NA; d_call: NA; cdr3_aa: AISEGTVQY
j_call: TRBJ2-2; v_call: TRBV6-1; clone_size: few; d_call: NA; cdr3_aa: ASKASPHTGELF
j_call: TRBJ2-3; v_call: TRBV29-1; clone_size: few; d_call: NA; cdr3_aa: SVVTAGPRTDTQY
j_call: TRBJ2-7; v_call: TRBV27; clone_size: NA; d_call: TRBD1; cdr3_aa: ASSLGPRDRVPEQY
j_call: TRBJ2-7; v_call: TRBV27; clone_size: few; d_call: NA; cdr3_aa: ASSLFPGSSYEQY
j_call: TRBJ2-6; v_call: TRBV4-3; clone_size: few; d_call: TRBD1; cdr3_aa: ASSQSQGSPRSGANVLT